These T cell receptor beta chains were read from a single sample in a study of blood T cell repertoires in COVID-19. The data were produced by immunoSEQ multiplex PCR, yet TCRdb's version contains in-frame clones alone and is incomplete. The table includes approximately 310,000 clones, 75% to 90% detected once. The material sequenced was PBMCs or T cells enriched from blood (not recorded which). These receptors all come from a woman in her twenties or thirties who had been exposed to COVID-19. CDR3s include the opening cysteine and the closing phenylalanine or tryptophan. Fields, in order: D gene, J gene, V gene, CDR3 DNA, CDR3 protein. The D gene is left open where the match is weak.

TRBD1 | TRBJ2-2 | TRBV2 | TGTGCCAGCAGACCGTCGACAGGGGGCACCGGGGAGCTGTTTTTT | CASRPSTGGTGELFF
TRBD1 | TRBJ1-5 | TRBV30 | TGTGCCTGGAGTTGGGGACAGGGAAATCAGCCCCAGCATTTT | CAWSWGQGNQPQHF
NA | TRBJ1-4 | TRBV7-9 | TGTGCCAGCAGCATGGACACCTCTAATGAAAAACTGTTTTTT | CASSMDTSNEKLFF
NA | TRBJ1-3 | TRBV6-1 | TGTGCCAGCAGTGAAGACAGAAACTCTGGAAACACCATATATTTT | CASSEDRNSGNTIYF
NA | TRBJ1-1 | TRBV6-5 | TGTGCCAGCAGTTACGCCGGACTGACGAACACTGAAGCTTTCTTT | CASSYAGLTNTEAFF
TRBD1 | TRBJ2-3 | TRBV13 | TGTGCCAGCAGCACTCAAGGACAGGGAAAGGCAGATACGCAGTATTTT | CASSTQGQGKADTQYF
NA | TRBJ1-4 | TRBV27 | TGTGCCAGCAGATCGGACAGCGCAACTAATGAAAAACTGTTTTTT | CASRSDSATNEKLFF
TRBD2 | TRBJ2-1 | TRBV6-2/TRBV6-3 | TGTGCCAGCAGTTACCCCGAGCGGGGGGCGGACAATGAGCAGTTCTTC | CASSYPERGADNEQFF
NA | TRBJ2-7 | TRBV30 | TGTGCCTGGAGCGAAAGCAGGGAGCAGTACTTC | CAWSESREQYF
NA | TRBJ2-7 | TRBV11-2 | TGTGCCAGCAGCTTAAATAGTCAGGGGACCAACGAGCAGTACTTC | CASSLNSQGTNEQYF
TRBD2 | TRBJ2-1 | TRBV7-2 | TGTGCCAGCAGCTTCGAAAGCGGGAGGGCCTATGATGAGCAGTTCTTC | CASSFESGRAYDEQFF
NA | TRBJ2-2 | TRBV7-2 | TGTGCCAGCAGCTTAGAGGCTCGGGACACCGGGGAGCTGTTTTTT | CASSLEARDTGELFF
NA | TRBJ2-1 | TRBV7-8 | TGTGCCAGCAGCTCTCGGGACTCGGTTTACAATGAGCAGTTCTTC | CASSSRDSVYNEQFF
TRBD1 | TRBJ1-2 | TRBV5-4 | TGTGCCAGCAGGCTGAGACAGGGAATTTATGGCTACACCTTC | CASRLRQGIYGYTF
NA | TRBJ2-1 | TRBV11-1 | TGTGCCAGCAGCTCCGCCGGGGGTTACAATGAGCAGTTCTTC | CASSSAGGYNEQFF